A single sample is the source of the 19 T cell receptor beta chains below, sequenced in a study of blood T cell repertoires in COVID-19 (dated by TCRdb to 2020 to 2021). Library method: the immunoSEQ multiplex PCR assay. In its TCRdb copy, this immuneACCESS table keeps in-frame sequences only and misses some clones. Where compared with another copy, unresolved V genes explain less than half of these, and the others have no known cause. The sample table records around 200,000 clones; around 81% of these occur just once. The ten most abundant clones make up about 5.5% of the sample. Sequenced sample: peripheral blood. These receptors were obtained from a woman in her sixties or seventies with acute or convalescent COVID-19.

In nucleotides, the CDR3 is TGTGCCAGCAGCCCGACTAGCGGGAGTGTGGGTGAGCAGTTCTTC. As protein: CASSPTSGSVGEQFF. The V call is TRBV7-8, the J call TRBJ2-1, with 12 bases aligning to TRBD2. Germline CDR1 and CDR2: SGHVS and FQNEAQ. The trim removed 5 bases at V and 9 bases at J, leaving 8 bases unmatched. CDR3 length: 15 amino acids.

This clone showed up just a few times. In DNA, the CDR3 is TGTGCCAGTAGACGGACTAGTCTCAACGACAATGAGCAGTTCTTC. Translation: CASRRTSLNDNEQFF. V usage is TRBV19 and J usage is TRBJ2-1, with 7 bases matching TRBD2. The CDR3 consists of 15 residues. V trimming: 6 bases; J trimming: 5 bases; junction bases outside the gene matches: 10. CDR1 is LNHDA and CDR2 is SQIVND in the germline V gene (reference sequence).

This CDR3 reads CASSPGTGDRNEQFF. The CDR3 DNA is TGTGCCAGTAGCCCTGGGACAGGGGATCGCAATGAGCAGTTCTTC. The rearrangement uses TRBV19 and TRBJ2-1; the match to TRBD1 covers 10 bases. The CDR3 runs 15 residues. Losses at the gene ends were 6 bases for V and 6 bases for J; bases not matched to a gene: 8. Per germline, CDR1 LNHDA and CDR2 SQIVND (reference sequence).

This clone was detected only a few times. The chain joins TRBV19 to TRBJ1-5; 8 bases are a match to TRBD1. The CDR3 covers 15 residues. Germline V gives CDR1 LNHDA, CDR2 SQIVND (reference sequence). Trimming took 5 bases from V and 2 from J; bases not matched to a gene: 5. CDR3 nucleotides: TGTGCCAGTAGTCCGGACAGGGCGGGCAATCAGCCCCAGCATTTT. Encoded protein: CASSPDRAGNQPQHF.

The chain is built from TRBV6-5 and TRBJ2-1; the match to TRBD2 covers 9 bases. V lost 1 base to trimming and J lost 10 bases; unmatched junction nucleotides: 5. CDR3 length: 14 amino acids. Germline CDR1 MNHEY, CDR2 SVGAGI. The CDR3 DNA follows: TGTGCCAGCAGTTACTTGCGGGAGGGCCGCGAGCAGTTCTTC. This sequence encodes CASSYLREGREQFF.

This clone was seen a few times. The chain joins TRBV6-5 to TRBJ1-5, with TRBD1 matching 7 bases. The CDR3 covers 14 residues. V dropped 8 bases and J dropped 5; count of bases not matched to a gene: 9. In germline, CDR1 is MNHEY, CDR2 SVGAGI. The CDR3 sequence: CASAEDRRYQPQHF. In nucleotides, the CDR3 is TGTGCCAGCGCGGAGGACAGGAGATATCAGCCCCAGCATTTT.

This rearrangement joins TRBV27 to TRBJ1-5, with D maybe TRBD1 (5 bases). Trimming pared 6 bases from V and 0 bases from J, leaving 15 bases between. Per germline, CDR1 MNHEY and CDR2 SMNVEV (reference sequence). The CDR3 contains 16 residues. In nucleotides, the CDR3 is TGTGCCAGCAGCTTCGGACCAGGGTTTAGCAATCAGCCCCAGCATTTT. Encoded protein: CASSFGPGFSNQPQHF.

V gene TRBV28 combines with J gene TRBJ2-7, with 9 bases identical to TRBD2. Trimming removed 6 bases from V and 6 bases from J; junction bases left unmatched: 9. There are 14 residues in the CDR3. Germline assignment: CDR1 MDHEN and CDR2 SYDVKM. The DNA of the CDR3 is TGTGCCAGCAGATCTAGCGGGAAGTTGTCCGAGCAGTACTTC. This translates into CASRSSGKLSEQYF.

On this clone itself: A single base separates this from a much larger clone, so it may be a read error. The same CDR3 arises from other DNA sequences in this sample as well. The chain couples TRBV28 to TRBJ2-4; possible D gene TRBD2, 7 bases. The CDR3 length is 15 residues. CDR1 is MDHEN and CDR2 is SYDVKM in the germline V gene. The V gene lost 1 base and the J gene lost 6 bases, with 13 bases spanning the gap. Here the CDR3 DNA reads TGTGCCAGCAGTTTATCGGGGGGCGGGGGAAACATTCAGTACTTC. This encodes CASSLSGGGGNIQYF.

This clone was found a few times. J is TRBJ2-7 and V is TRBV28; tentatively, D is TRBD2 (6 bases). CDR1 MDHEN and CDR2 SYDVKM come from the germline V gene. The length of the CDR3 is 16 residues. The V end was cut by 2 bases, the J end by 0 bases, with 14 bases between. The CDR3 DNA follows: TGTGCCAGCAGTTTAGTGGAGGGACTCAACTCCTACGAGCAGTACTTC. This encodes CASSLVEGLNSYEQYF.

This chain links TRBV9 with TRBJ2-5, with D possibly being TRBD1 (5 bases). CDR1 and CDR2 (germline): SGDLS, YYNGEE. Trimming left V 4 bases short and J 5 bases short, with 21 bases between. The CDR3 is made up of 16 amino acids. In nucleotides, the CDR3 is TGTGCCAGCAGCCCCTCTACCAAAGGGGCCCGGGAGACCCAGTACTTC. Translating it yields CASSPSTKGARETQYF.

This clone was seen a few times. The chain combines TRBV6-7 with TRBJ1-5; D is possibly TRBD1 (6 bases). TRBV6-7 has ORF status, its function being uncertain. The CDR3 spans 12 residues. Trimming removed 10 bases from V and 6 bases from J, with 13 bases in between. The CDR3 loop is CAIRTESQPQHF. Written as DNA, the CDR3 is TGTGCCATAAGGACAGAGTCTCAGCCCCAGCATTTT.

The chain links TRBV18 to TRBJ2-1; D is perhaps TRBD1 (6 bases). CDR1 and CDR2 from the germline V gene are KGHSH and LQKENI. V was clipped by 3 bases and J by 2 bases, with 11 bases between them. There are 15 residues in the CDR3. The CDR3 sequence: CASSPGTLTYNEQFF. The CDR3 region has the DNA TGTGCCAGCTCACCGGGGACACTGACCTACAATGAGCAGTTCTTC.

The chain recombines TRBV3-1 (or the pseudogene TRBV3-2) with TRBJ1-3; TRBD1 might be the D (5 bases). CDR1 is LGHDT and CDR2 is YNNKEL in the germline V gene (reference sequence). V dropped 5 bases and J dropped 5 bases, with 13 bases sitting between them. This CDR3 region has 14 residues. The CDR3 DNA follows: TGTGCCAGCAGCATTCGACAGAACCGAAACACCATATATTTT. Translated, it gives CASSIRQNRNTIYF.

Here the CDR3 reads CASSPASDNNEQFF. Here the CDR3 DNA reads TGTGCCAGCTCACCAGCTAGCGACAACAATGAGCAGTTCTTC. The rearrangement links TRBV18 to TRBJ2-1; D may be TRBD2 (6 bases). Trimming removed 2 bases from V and 5 bases from J, with 10 bases in between. The length of the CDR3 is 14 residues. Germline V gene sequence: CDR1 KGHSH, CDR2 LQKENI.

The genes are TRBV6-5 and TRBJ2-3; tentatively, D is TRBD2 (5 bases). V dropped 4 bases and J dropped 4 bases, with 18 bases sitting between them. Germline values: CDR1 MNHEY, CDR2 SVGAGI. There are 16 residues in the CDR3. The CDR3 DNA reads as TGTGCCAGCAGTTCTCTAGGAGGCGGCATGGCAGATACGCAGTATTTT. Protein product: CASSSLGGGMADTQYF.

V gene TRBV5-1 combines with J gene TRBJ2-7, with D possibly matching TRBD1 (6 bases). This CDR3 contains 15 residues. The V and J ends lost 0 bases and 2 bases respectively, with 12 bases between them. From germline, CDR1 is SGHRS and CDR2 YFSETQ. As DNA, the CDR3 is TGCGCCAGCAGCTTGGGGCAGGGGCGTCCCTACGAGCAGTACTTC. Amino acid sequence: CASSLGQGRPYEQYF.

The chain combines TRBV30 with TRBJ2-3; 11 bases are shared with TRBD2. The CDR3 sequence is 19 residues long. From germline, CDR1 is GTSNPN and CDR2 SVGIG (reference sequence). The J segment lost 5 bases and the V segment lost 0 bases, leaving 16 bases of the junction unmatched. CDR3 coding DNA: TGTGCCTGGAGTGTTGGACAGGGTTCGACTAGCGGGATAGAAGATACGCAGTATTTT. Translation: CAWSVGQGSTSGIEDTQYF.

The V call is TRBV13, the J call TRBJ1-6; 11 bases match TRBD1. There are 15 residues in the CDR3. With 3 bases clipped from V and 7 bases from J, the junction kept 2 bases outside the gene matches. Germline V lookup: CDR1 PRHDT, CDR2 FYEKMQ (reference sequence). The CDR3 DNA reads TGTGCCAGCAGCTTGGGGACAGGGGGAAATTCACCCCTCCACTTT. This encodes CASSLGTGGNSPLHF.